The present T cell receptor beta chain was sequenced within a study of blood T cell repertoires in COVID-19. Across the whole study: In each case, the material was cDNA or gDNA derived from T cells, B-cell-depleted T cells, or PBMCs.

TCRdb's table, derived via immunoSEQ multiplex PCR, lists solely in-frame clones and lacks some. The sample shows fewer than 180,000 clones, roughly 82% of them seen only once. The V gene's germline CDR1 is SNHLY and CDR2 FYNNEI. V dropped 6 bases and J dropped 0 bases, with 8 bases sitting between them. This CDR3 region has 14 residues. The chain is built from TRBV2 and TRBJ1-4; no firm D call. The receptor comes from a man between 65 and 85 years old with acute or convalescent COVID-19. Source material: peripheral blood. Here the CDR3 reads CASRTEATNEKLFF. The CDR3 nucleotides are TGTGCCAGCAGAACAGAAGCAACTAATGAAAAACTGTTTTTT.